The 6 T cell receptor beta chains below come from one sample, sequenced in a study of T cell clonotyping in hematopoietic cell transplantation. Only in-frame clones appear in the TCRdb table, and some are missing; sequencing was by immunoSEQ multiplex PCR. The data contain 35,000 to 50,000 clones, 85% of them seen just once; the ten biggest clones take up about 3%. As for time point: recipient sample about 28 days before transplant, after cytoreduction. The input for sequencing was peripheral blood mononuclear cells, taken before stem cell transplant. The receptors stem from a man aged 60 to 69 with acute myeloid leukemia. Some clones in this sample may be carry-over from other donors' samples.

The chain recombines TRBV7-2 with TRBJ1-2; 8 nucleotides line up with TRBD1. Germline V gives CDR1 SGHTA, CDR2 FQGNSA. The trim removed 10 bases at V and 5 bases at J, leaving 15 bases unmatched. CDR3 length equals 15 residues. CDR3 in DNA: TGTGCCACGTGGAACAGGGGGACAGGAGCTTATGGCTACACCTTC. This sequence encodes CATWNRGTGAYGYTF.

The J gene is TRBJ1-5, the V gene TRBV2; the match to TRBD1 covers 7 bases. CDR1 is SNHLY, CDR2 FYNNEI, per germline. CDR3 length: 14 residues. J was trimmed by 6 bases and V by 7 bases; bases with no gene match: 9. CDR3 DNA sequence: TGTGCCAGCACCACACAGGGGAGGGGTCAGCCCCAGCATTTT. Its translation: CASTTQGRGQPQHF. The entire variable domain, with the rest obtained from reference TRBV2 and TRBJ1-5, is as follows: EPEVTQTPSHQVTQMGQEVILRCVPISNHLYFYWYRQILGQKVEFLVSFYNNEISEKSEIFDDQFSVERPDGSNFTLKIRSTKLEDSAMYFCASTTQGRGQPQHFGDGTRLSIL.

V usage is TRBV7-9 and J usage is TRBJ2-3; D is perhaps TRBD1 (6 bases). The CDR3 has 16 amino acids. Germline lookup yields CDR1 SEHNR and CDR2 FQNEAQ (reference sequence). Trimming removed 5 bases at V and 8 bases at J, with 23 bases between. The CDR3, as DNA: TGTGCCAGCAGCCCGCGGACTGGGGGCCCGGGAACTACGCAGTATTTT. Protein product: CASSPRTGGPGTTQYF.

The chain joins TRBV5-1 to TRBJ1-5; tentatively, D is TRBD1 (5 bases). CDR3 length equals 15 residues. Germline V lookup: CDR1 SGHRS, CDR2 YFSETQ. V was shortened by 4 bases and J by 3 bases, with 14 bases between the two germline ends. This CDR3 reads CASSPRGGDNQPQHF. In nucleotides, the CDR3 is TGCGCCAGCAGCCCTCGGGGGGGGGACAATCAGCCCCAGCATTTT.

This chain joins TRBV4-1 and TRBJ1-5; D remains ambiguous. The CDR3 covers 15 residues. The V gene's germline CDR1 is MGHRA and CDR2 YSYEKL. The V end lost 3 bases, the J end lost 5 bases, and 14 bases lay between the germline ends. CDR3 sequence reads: CASSQATQVDQPQHF. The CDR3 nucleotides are TGCGCCAGCAGCCAGGCGACACAAGTAGATCAGCCCCAGCATTTT.

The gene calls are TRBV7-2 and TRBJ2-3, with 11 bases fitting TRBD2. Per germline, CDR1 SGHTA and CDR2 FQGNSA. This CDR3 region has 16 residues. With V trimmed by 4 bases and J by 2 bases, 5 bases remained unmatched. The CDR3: CASSSMGLADTDTQYF. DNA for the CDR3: TGTGCCAGCAGCTCTATGGGACTAGCGGACACAGATACGCAGTATTTT.